This is a list of T cell receptor beta chains from one sample in a study of cytomegalovirus exposure and HLA in healthy donors. TCRdb keeps only in-frame clones here, not all; method: immunoSEQ multiplex PCR. The sample table sets out about 160,000 clones. The sample consisted of PBMCs. The receptors were gathered from a woman in her sixties or seventies in good health and CMV-seronegative. Both conserved end residues are part of each CDR3. A D gene is named only where the DNA matches it firmly.

d_gene	j_gene	v_gene	CDR3nt	CDR3aa
NA	TRBJ2-3	TRBV7-3	TGTGCCAGCAGCCCACGGGGGTATGGGACAGATACGCAGTATTTT	CASSPRGYGTDTQYF
TRBD2	TRBJ2-5	TRBV27	TGTGCCAGCAGTTTATCACTAGCGGGAGGACCGTACTGGGAGACCCAGTACTTC	CASSLSLAGGPYWETQYF
NA	TRBJ1-2	TRBV5-1	TGCGCCAGCAGCTTGGATCCGGGAACGACGGCTGGCTACACCTTC	CASSLDPGTTAGYTF
NA	TRBJ2-3	TRBV6-1	TGTGCCAGCAGTGAAGTCGGGGGAAGTGGCACAGATACGCAGTATTTT	CASSEVGGSGTDTQYF
TRBD2	TRBJ2-1	TRBV19	TGTGCCAGTAGTAGGGGGACTAGCGGGAGTAATGCCTACAATGAGCAGTTCTTC	CASSRGTSGSNAYNEQFF
NA	TRBJ1-1	TRBV4-1	TGCGCCAGCAGCCAACCAAGGGGGACCGCAAACACTGAAGCTTTCTTT	CASSQPRGTANTEAFF
TRBD1	TRBJ1-5	TRBV19	TGTGCCAGTAACGGGCCAGGACAGGGGGGCAATCAGCCCCAGCATTTT	CASNGPGQGGNQPQHF
NA	TRBJ2-5	TRBV30	TGTGCCTGGAGTCCCCAGGAGACCCAGTACTTC	CAWSPQETQYF
TRBD2	TRBJ2-2	TRBV5-1	TGCGCCAGCAGCTTCGAAGCGGGAGGGGTAACCGGGGAGCTGTTTTTT	CASSFEAGGVTGELFF
TRBD1	TRBJ1-5	TRBV19	TGTGCCAGTAGTATTAACAGGGGGCAAAATCAGCCCCAGCATTTT	CASSINRGQNQPQHF
TRBD1	TRBJ1-1	TRBV5-1	TGCGCCAGCAGCCCCTGGACAGGGGAAGGGAACACTGAAGCTTTCTTT	CASSPWTGEGNTEAFF
NA	TRBJ2-7	TRBV4-1	TGCGCCAGCAGCCAAGATAGGAGGATTTCCTACGAGCAGTACTTC	CASSQDRRISYEQYF
TRBD2	TRBJ2-2	TRBV5-1	TGCGCCAGCAGCTCGGGGACTAGTCCGAACACCGGGGAGCTGTTTTTT	CASSSGTSPNTGELFF
NA	TRBJ2-6	TRBV15	TGTGCCACCAGCAAGACAGTTGACTCTGGGGCCAACGTCCTGACTTTC	CATSKTVDSGANVLTF
NA	TRBJ2-5	TRBV7-2	TGTGCCAGCACCCTGGGCCCCCAAGGGACCCAGTACTTC	CASTLGPQGTQYF
NA	TRBJ1-1	TRBV5-4	TGTGCCAGCAGCTTGGGGAGCACTGAAGCTTTCTTT	CASSLGSTEAFF
NA	TRBJ1-1	TRBV19	TGTGCCAGTAGTATGCGGTTAGGGGCGGGGGACACTGAAGCTTTCTTT	CASSMRLGAGDTEAFF
NA	TRBJ1-5	TRBV6-6	TGTGCCAGCAGTTTCCACCCGGACAGCGACTATCAGCCCCAGCATTTT	CASSFHPDSDYQPQHF
NA	TRBJ2-7	TRBV6-5	TGTGCCAGCAGTTACTCGATTCCCGCGGGCCGACACGAGCAGTACTTC	CASSYSIPAGRHEQYF
TRBD1	TRBJ2-7	TRBV28	TGTGCCAGCAGTTCTTTTTACGGGGGGACAGGGGGGTCCATAATTGGCGAGCAGTACTTC	CASSSFYGGTGGSIIGEQYF
TRBD2	TRBJ2-2	TRBV30	TGTGCCTGGAGCGGGGGGATGAAGGGGGAGCTGTTTTTT	CAWSGGMKGELFF
TRBD1	TRBJ1-6	TRBV4-1	TGCGCCAGCAGCCGTCCGGACAGGGGAAATTCACCCCTCCACTTT	CASSRPDRGNSPLHF
NA	TRBJ2-7	TRBV6-5	TGTGCCAGCAGCTATGGAGGGACGGGATCCTACGAGCAGTACTTC	CASSYGGTGSYEQYF
NA	TRBJ1-1	TRBV14	TGTGCCAGCAGCCAAGGAGCAGGGGAGAACACTGAAGCTTTCTTT	CASSQGAGENTEAFF
NA	TRBJ1-1	TRBV11-2	TGTGCCAGCAGCCCCTCAGGGCCCACTGAAGCTTTCTTT	CASSPSGPTEAFF
NA	TRBJ2-2	TRBV11-1	TGTGCCAGCAGTTTTGGACAGTACACCGGGGAGCTGTTTTTT	CASSFGQYTGELFF
TRBD2	TRBJ2-6	TRBV5-1	TGCGCCAGCAGCTTGGTCGGGAGGGGAGGGGCCAACGTCCTGACTTTC	CASSLVGRGGANVLTF
NA	TRBJ1-1	TRBV6-5	TGTGCCTCCGGGCGGGTTGAAGCTTTCTTT	CASGRVEAFF